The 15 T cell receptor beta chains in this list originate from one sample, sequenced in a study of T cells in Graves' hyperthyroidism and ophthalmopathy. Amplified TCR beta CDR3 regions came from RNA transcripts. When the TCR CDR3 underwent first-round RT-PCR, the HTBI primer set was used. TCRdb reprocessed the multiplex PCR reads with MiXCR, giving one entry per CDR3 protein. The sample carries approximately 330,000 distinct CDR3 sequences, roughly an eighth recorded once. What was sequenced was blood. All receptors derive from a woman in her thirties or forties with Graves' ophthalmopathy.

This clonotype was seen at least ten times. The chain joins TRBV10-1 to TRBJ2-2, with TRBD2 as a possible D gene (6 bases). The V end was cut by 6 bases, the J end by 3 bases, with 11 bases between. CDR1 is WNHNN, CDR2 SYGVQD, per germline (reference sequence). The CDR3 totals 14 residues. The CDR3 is CASSGLPYTGELFF. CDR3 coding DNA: TGCGCCAGCAGCGGACTACCTTACACCGGGGAGCTGTTTTTT.

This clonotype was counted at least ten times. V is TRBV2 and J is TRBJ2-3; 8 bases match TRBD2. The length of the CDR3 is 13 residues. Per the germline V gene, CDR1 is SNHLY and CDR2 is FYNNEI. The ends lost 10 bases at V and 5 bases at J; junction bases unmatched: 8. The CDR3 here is CATTGGYRDTQYF. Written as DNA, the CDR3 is TGTGCCACCACGGGGGGGTATCGAGATACGCAGTATTTT.

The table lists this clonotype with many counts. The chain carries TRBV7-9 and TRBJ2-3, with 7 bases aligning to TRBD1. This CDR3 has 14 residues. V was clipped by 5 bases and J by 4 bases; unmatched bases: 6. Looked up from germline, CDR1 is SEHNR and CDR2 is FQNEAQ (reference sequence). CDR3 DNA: TGTGCCAGCAGCACGACAGGGCGGGCAGATACGCAGTATTTT. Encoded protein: CASSTTGRADTQYF.

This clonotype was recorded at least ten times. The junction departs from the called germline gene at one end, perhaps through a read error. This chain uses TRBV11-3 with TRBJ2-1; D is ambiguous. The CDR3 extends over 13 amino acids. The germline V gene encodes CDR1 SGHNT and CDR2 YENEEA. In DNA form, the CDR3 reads TGTGCCAGCAGCCTAGAGGCTGCTCATGAGCAGTTCTTC. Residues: CASSLEAAHEQFF.

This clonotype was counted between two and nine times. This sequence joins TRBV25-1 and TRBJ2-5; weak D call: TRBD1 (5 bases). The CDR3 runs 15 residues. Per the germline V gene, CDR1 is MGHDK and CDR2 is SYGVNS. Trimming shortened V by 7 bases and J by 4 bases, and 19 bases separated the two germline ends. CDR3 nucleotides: TGTGCCAGCACCCCCCCAGGGCGCGGTGGAGAGACCCAGTACTTC. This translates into CASTPPGRGGETQYF.

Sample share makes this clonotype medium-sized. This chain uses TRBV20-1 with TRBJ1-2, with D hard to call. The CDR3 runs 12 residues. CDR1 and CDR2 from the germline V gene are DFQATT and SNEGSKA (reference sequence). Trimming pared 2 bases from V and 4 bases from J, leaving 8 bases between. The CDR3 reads CSARRSGYGYTF. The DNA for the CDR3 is TGCAGTGCTAGACGCAGCGGCTATGGCTACACCTTC.

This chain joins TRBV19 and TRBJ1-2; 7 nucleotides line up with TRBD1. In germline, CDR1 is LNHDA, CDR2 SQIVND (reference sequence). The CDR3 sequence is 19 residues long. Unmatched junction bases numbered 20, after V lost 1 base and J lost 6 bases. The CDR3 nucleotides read TGTGCCAGTAGTATAGGGGCCCGACAGGGTCTTGAACGGTGGAATGGCTACACCTTC. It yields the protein CASSIGARQGLERWNGYTF.

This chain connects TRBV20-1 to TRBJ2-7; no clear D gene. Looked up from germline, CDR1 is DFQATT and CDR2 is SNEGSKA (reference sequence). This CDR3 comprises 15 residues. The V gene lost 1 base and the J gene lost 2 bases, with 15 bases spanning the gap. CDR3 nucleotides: TGCAGTGCTAGAGGGGCGGCTAGGGCACCCTACGAGCAGTACTTC. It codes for CSARGAARAPYEQYF.

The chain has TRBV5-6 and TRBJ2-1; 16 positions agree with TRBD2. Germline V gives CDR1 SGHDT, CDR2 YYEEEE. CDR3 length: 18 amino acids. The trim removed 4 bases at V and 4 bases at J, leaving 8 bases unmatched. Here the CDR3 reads CASSPVPGLAGGYNEQFF. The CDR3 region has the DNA TGTGCCAGCAGCCCCGTCCCGGGACTAGCGGGGGGGTACAATGAGCAGTTCTTC.

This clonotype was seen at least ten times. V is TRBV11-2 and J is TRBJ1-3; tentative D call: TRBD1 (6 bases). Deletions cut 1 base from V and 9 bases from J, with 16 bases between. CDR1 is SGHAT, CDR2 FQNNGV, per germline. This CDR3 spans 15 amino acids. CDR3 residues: CASSLGDRTRGTIYF. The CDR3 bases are TGTGCCAGCAGCTTAGGCGACAGGACCCGAGGCACCATATATTTT.

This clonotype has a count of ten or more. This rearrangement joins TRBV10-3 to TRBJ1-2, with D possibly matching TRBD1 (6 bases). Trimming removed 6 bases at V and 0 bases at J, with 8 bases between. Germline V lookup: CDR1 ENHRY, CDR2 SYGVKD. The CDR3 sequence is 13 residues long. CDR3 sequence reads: CAIRDSANYGYTF. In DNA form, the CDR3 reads TGTGCCATCAGGGACAGCGCTAACTATGGCTACACCTTC.

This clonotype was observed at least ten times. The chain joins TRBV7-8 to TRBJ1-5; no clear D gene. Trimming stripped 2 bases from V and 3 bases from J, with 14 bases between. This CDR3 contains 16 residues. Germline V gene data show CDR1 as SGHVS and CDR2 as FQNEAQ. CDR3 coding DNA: TGTGCCAGCAGCTTATATCGCAGGTCCCTCAATCAGCCCCAGCATTTT. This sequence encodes CASSLYRRSLNQPQHF.

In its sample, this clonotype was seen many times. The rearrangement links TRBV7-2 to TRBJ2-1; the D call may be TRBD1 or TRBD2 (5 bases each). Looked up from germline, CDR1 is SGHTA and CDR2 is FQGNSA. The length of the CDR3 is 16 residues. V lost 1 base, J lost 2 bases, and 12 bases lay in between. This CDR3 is CASSLEGTNPYNEQFF. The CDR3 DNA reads TGTGCCAGCAGCTTAGAAGGGACCAATCCCTACAATGAGCAGTTCTTC.

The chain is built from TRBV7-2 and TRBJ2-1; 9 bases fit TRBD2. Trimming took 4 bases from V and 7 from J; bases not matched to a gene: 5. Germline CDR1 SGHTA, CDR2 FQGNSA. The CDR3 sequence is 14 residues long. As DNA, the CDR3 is TGTGCCAGCAGCTCTCTCAGCGGGAGGAATGAGCAGTTCTTC. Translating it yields CASSSLSGRNEQFF.

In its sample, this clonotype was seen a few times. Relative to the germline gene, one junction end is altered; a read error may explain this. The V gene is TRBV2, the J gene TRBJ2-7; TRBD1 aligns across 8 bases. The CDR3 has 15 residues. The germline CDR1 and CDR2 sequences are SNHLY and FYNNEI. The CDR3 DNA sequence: TGTGCCAGCAGGGAAGATGCAGGGGGCCGGGACGAGCAGTACTTC. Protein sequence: CASREDAGGRDEQYF. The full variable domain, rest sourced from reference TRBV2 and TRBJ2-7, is EPEVTQTPSHQVTQMGQEVILRCVPISNHLYFYWYRQILGQKVEFLVSFYNNEISEKSEIFDDQFSVERPDGSNFTLKIRSTKLEDSAMYFCASREDAGGRDEQYFGPGTRLTVT.